This TCR beta chain was retrieved from a study of Ad26.COV2.S vaccination and SARS-CoV-2 variants. Study-wide findings and caveats: A substantial breadth of spike-specific CD8+ and CD4+ T cell responses after vaccination has been reported.

Worth noting for this clone: Its antigen remains unknown.

CDR1 LNHDA and CDR2 SQIVND come from the germline V gene (reference sequence). CDR3 length equals 14 residues. V lost 10 bases to trimming and J lost 4 bases; unmatched junction nucleotides: 11. Sequenced by immunoSEQ multiplex PCR; TCRdb stores in-frame clones only, minus some. The repertoire holds approximately 480,000 clones, with around nine tenths as singletons. The treatment here: some 20 received Ad26.COV2.S at low or high dose, single or two shots; several received placebo; per-sample allocation not given. Sampling took place 63 days after the first vaccine or placebo injection. This Boston cohort included adults aged 18-55 years.

This receptor was identified in a person between 18 and 65 years old who received the Ad26.COV2.S COVID-19 vaccine or a placebo. The rearrangement joins TRBV19 to TRBJ2-5, with TRBD1 identical over 8 bases. The sample in question was peripheral blood, obtained in a trial of Ad26.COV2.S vaccine versus placebo. The DNA of the CDR3 is TGTGCCACCCGGGACAGGTCGGTTTCAGAGACCCAGTACTTC. This sequence encodes CATRDRSVSETQYF.